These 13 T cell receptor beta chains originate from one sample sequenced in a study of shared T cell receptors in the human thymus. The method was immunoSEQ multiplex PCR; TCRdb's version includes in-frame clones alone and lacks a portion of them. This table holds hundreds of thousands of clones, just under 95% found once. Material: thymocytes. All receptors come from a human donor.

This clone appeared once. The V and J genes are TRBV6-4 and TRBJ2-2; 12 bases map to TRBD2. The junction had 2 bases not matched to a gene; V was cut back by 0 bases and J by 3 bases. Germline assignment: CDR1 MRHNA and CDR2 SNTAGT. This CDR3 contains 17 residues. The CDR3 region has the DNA TGTGCCAGCAGTGACTCGAGACTAGCGGGAGACACCGGGGAGCTGTTTTTT. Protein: CASSDSRLAGDTGELFF.

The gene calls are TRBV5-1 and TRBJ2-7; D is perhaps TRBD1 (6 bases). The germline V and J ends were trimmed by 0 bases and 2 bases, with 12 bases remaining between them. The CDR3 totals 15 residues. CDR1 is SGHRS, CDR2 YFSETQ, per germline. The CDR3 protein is CASSLGTARPYEQYF. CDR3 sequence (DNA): TGCGCCAGCAGCTTGGGGACAGCACGCCCCTACGAGCAGTACTTC.

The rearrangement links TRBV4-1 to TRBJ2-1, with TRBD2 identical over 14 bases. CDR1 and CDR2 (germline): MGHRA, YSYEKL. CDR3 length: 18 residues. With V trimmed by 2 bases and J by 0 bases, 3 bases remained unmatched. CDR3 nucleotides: TGCGCCAGCAGCCAATTCGGGACTAGCGGGAGCTCCTACAATGAGCAGTTCTTC. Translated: CASSQFGTSGSSYNEQFF.

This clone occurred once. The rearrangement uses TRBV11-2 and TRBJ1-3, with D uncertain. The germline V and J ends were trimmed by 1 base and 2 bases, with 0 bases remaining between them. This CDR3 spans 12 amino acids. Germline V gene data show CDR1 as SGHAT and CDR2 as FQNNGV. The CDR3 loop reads CASSLAGNTIYF. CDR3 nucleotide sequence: TGTGCCAGCAGCTTAGCTGGAAACACCATATATTTT.

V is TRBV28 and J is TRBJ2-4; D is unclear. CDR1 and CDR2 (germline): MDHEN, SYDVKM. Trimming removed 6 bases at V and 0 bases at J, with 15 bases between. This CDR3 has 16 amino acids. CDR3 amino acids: CASRPSHYEAKNIQYF. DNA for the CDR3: TGTGCCAGCAGGCCCTCCCACTACGAAGCCAAAAACATTCAGTACTTC.

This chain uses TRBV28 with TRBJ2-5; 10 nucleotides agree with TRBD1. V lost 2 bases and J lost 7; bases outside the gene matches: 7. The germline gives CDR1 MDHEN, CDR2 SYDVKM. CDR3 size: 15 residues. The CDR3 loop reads CASSLDRGRAGTQYF. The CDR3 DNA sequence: TGTGCCAGCAGTTTAGACAGGGGGCGCGCGGGGACCCAGTACTTC.

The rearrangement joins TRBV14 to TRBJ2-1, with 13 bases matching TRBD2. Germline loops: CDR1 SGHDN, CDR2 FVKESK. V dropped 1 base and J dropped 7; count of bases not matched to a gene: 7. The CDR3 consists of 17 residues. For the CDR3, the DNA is TGTGCCAGCAGCCAAGTTCGACTAGCGGGAGGAGGGAATGAGCAGTTCTTC. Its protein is CASSQVRLAGGGNEQFF.

CDR3 residues: CASSAFPRSTDTQYF. For the CDR3, the DNA is TGTGCCAGCAGTGCCTTCCCCCGGAGCACAGATACGCAGTATTTT. The rearrangement uses TRBV6-1 and TRBJ2-3; D remains unclear. This CDR3 has 15 residues. V lost 4 bases and J 0 bases, leaving 11 bases between the germline ends. Germline CDR1 MNHNS, CDR2 SASEGT.

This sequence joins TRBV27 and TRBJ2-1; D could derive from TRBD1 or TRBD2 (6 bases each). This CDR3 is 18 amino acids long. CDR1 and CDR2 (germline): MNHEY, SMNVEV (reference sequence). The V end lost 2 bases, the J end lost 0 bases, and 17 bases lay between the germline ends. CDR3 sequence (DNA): TGTGCCAGCAGTTTAAATCAGTGGAGGGGGTCCTCCTACAATGAGCAGTTCTTC. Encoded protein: CASSLNQWRGSSYNEQFF.

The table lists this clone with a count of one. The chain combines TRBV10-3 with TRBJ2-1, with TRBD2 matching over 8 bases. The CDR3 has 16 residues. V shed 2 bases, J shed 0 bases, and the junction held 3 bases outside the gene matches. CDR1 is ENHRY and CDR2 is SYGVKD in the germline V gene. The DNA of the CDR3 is TGTGCCATCAGTGAGGGACTAGCCTTCTCCTACAATGAGCAGTTCTTC. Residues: CAISEGLAFSYNEQFF.

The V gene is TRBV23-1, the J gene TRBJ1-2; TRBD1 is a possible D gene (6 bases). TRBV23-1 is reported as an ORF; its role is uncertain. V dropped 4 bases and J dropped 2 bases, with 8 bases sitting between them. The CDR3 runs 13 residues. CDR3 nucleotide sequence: TGCGCCAGCAGTCGCACAGGGAACTATGGCTACACCTTC. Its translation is CASSRTGNYGYTF.

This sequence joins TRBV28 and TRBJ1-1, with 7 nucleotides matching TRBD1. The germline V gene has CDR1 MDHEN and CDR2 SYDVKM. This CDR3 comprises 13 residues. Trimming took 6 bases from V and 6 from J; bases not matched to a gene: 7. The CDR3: CASRHTGVAEAFF. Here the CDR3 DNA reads TGTGCCAGCAGGCATACAGGGGTCGCTGAAGCTTTCTTT.

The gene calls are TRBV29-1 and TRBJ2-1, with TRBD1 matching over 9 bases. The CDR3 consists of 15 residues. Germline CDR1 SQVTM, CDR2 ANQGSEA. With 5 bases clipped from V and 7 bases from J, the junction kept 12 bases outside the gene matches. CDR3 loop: CSVRKQGAQGNEQFF. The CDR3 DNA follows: TGCAGCGTTCGGAAACAGGGGGCGCAGGGAAATGAGCAGTTCTTC.